This T cell receptor beta chain was observed in a study of circulating CD8 cells and anti-PD-1 response in melanoma (dated by TCRdb to the early 2020s). Broadly, across the study: Nivolumab was given to patients intravenously at 3 mg/kg every 2 weeks. Of the 13 patients in the melanoma cohort, seven received anti-PD-1 as first-line therapy and six had prior targeted therapy or immunotherapy. Responders were defined as patients showing complete or partial responses, and non-responders as patients showing stable or progressive disease (RECIST v1.1). A total of around 11 melanoma patients were included in the TCR repertoire analysis, 4 of them responders and 7 non-responders. On on-treatment samples, PD-1 was detected using a biotinylated anti-human IgG4 antibody.

Paper-wide results and their limitations: The cohort mixed treatment-naive and previously treated patients, which the authors noted could influence results. Only baseline and M1 samples, drawn from a small cohort with few responders, went into the published TCR repertoire comparisons. The highest diversity was observed in the DNEG repertoire, similar and higher clonality was shown by the PD-1 and DPOS repertoires, and the lowest diversity was found in the TIGIT repertoires. Because material was limited, experiments were generally done without replicates. Because tumor material was not accessible, tumor reactivity was instead assessed by peptide assays on expanded sorted subsets. Between subsets, repertoires were largely private, with fewer than 7.5% of TRB clonotypes shared at M1, and the highest sharing was seen between DPOS and TIGIT.

V trim: 4 bases; J trim: 7 bases; unmatched bases: 4. CDR3 length: 12 amino acids, cysteine to phenylalanine. Only the CDR3 DNA is retained, 36 bases long and in frame from the first base. The germline V gene yields SQVTM for CDR1 and ANQGSEA for CDR2. Sequencer: NextSeq 500. The QIAseq Immune Repertoire RNA Library Kit, Human TCR Panel, was used to prepare TCR libraries from roughly 15 ng of total RNA. Sequencing of the TCR libraries was done on an Illumina NextSeq with a Mid Output V2 kit and asymmetric 261x41 paired-end reads. Each TCR library was diluted to approximately 3.9 nM, after which the TCR libraries were pooled, denatured and loaded at 0.95 to 1 pM. As for the original processing: The QIAGEN GeneGlobe Data Analysis Center was used to process TCR FASTQ files, and downstream analysis was done in R 3.5.2. Clonality was computed as one minus Shannon entropy normalized by the log of the number of unique productive sequences. For each subset, Fisher exact tests at 5% FDR were used to find TRA or TRB clonotypes whose abundance differed between baseline and M1. Clonotypes with differential abundance were classified as emerging, expanding, contracting or non-expanding/contracting. Repertoire overlap between patients was measured with Morisita's overlap index. TCRdb reanalyzed the raw reads on its own, using fastp at Q25 for trimming and MiXCR for clone calling, and kept in-frame beta chains. Identical CDR3 proteins give one entry, which carries the most common genes and DNA. The V and J calls were not made by the authors but by TCRdb's processing. Counted in this sample were roughly 700 distinct CDR3 sequences; more than 5.5% of them appeared once. 7% to 7.5% of the sample lies in the top ten.

Four subsets defined by PD-1 and/or TIGIT were sorted from live CD3+CD8+TCRalphabeta+ cells on a BD FACSAria II cell sorter. To characterize how relevant each subset is to anti-PD-1 therapy response, circulating CD8 T cells were sorted into four subsets based on PD-1 and TIGIT expression. For every sorted CD8 T-cell subset, sequencing covered both the TCR alpha and the TCR beta chains. Peripheral blood was drawn before the first anti-PD-1 injection and after two and four injections. Ficoll gradient centrifugation was used to isolate PBMCs right away. Until use, PBMCs were stored frozen in liquid nitrogen in RPMI containing about 18% FCS and approximately 10% DMSO. Thawed PBMCs were stained with a viability dye and antibodies against CD3, CD8alpha, TCRalphabeta, PD-1 and TIGIT. Total RNA was extracted with the RNeasy Kit, and a RIN above 7 was reached by every sample. This clonotype is large (0.1 to 1%) in its sample. Its antigen specificity is not known. Per-base qualities were not stored, and no clone one base away is much larger.

The chain is encoded by TRBV29-1 joined to TRBJ2-1, with 7 bases aligning to TRBD1. This clonotype was sampled from a human donor with melanoma. This material consisted of CD8+ T cells from PBMCs, taken at baseline or after one month of anti-PD-1 therapy (not recorded which). The DNA reads as follows: TGCAGCGTTGTGCTACAGGGGAATGAGCAGTTCTTC. Its translation reads: CSVVLQGNEQFF.